The TCR beta chain under discussion was sequenced for a study of Tregs in tolerant kidney transplant recipients. Clones were sequenced by immunoSEQ multiplex PCR, and TCRdb holds only the in-frame ones, with some missing. The profile shows 70,000 to 95,000 clones, 80% to 95% of them singletons. Unstimulated regulatory T cells (CD4+CD25+CD127-), CD4+CD25- non-regulatory cells, CD4 and CD8 cells were FACS-sorted from thawed PBMCs. Trimming cost V 3 bases and J 8 bases; bases outside gene matches: 2. The germline CDR1 and CDR2 sequences are SGHAT and FQNNGV. The CDR3 has 13 residues. V usage is TRBV11-2 and J usage is TRBJ1-4; TRBD1 aligns across 8 bases. The material was Tregs from blood, obtained before the transplant. The source of this sequence is a human donor who received a combined kidney and bone marrow transplant. The CDR3 DNA is TGTGCCAGCAGCTTGGACAGGGCAGAAAAACTGTTTTTT. Translated: CASSLDRAEKLFF.